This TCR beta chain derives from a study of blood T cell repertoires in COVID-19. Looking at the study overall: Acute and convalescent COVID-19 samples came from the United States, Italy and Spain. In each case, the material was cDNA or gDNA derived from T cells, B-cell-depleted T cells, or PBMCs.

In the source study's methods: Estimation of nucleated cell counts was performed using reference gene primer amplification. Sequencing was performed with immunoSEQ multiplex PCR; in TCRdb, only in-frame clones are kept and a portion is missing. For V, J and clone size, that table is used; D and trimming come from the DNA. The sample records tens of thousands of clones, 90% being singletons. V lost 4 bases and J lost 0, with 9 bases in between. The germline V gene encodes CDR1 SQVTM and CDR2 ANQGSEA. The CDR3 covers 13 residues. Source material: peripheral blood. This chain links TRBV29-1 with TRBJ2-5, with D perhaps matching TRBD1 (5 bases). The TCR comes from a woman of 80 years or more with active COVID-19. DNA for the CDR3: TGCAGCGTTGGGCGACAGTACCAAGAGACCCAGTACTTC. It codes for CSVGRQYQETQYF.